This TCR beta chain was captured by sequencing in a study of T-cell memory formation after mild COVID-19. Study-level background: The TCR clusters were mostly specific to one donor. Study conclusions and caveats: Cross-reactive memory seemingly joined, as some responding clones were found in pre-infection memory. Most CD4+ clones that shrank were in CM and EM, while CD8+ ones turned up in EMRA.

From the 5' RACE reads, TCRdb called clonotypes with MiXCR, one entry per CDR3 protein. The table shows roughly 280,000 distinct CDR3 sequences, with around 8% occurring only once. V was cut by 5 bases and J by 1 base, with 18 bases left in between. This CDR3 contains 16 residues. Germline V gives CDR1 PRHDT, CDR2 FYEKMQ (reference sequence). A note on this clonotype: Its target is unknown.

J is TRBJ2-7 and V is TRBV13; D could derive from TRBD1 or TRBD2 (6 bases each). The sample comprised PBMCs or a T cell subset sorted from them (not recorded which). The TCR sequence derives from a man between 18 and 35 years old who had mild COVID-19 (a few samples of this study predate the infection). Cell type and time point are not known. The CDR3 protein is CASSPGGGTWSYEQYF. The CDR3 coding sequence is TGTGCCAGCAGCCCCGGAGGGGGAACTTGGTCCTACGAGCAGTACTTC.